These 2 T cell receptor beta chains originate from one sample sequenced in a study of neoadjuvant anti-PD-1 for oral cavity cancer. The repertoire was sequenced with immunoSEQ multiplex PCR; TCRdb's copy has only in-frame clones and lacks some. The sample comprises 8,500 to 10,000 clones, under 70% of which are singletons, and under 5% rests with the top ten. Time point here: after neoadjuvant nivolumab, at surgical resection. Source: PBMCs, taken after nivolumab (anti-PD-1) treatment. All receptors come from a person aged 35-80 years with oral cavity squamous cell carcinoma.

The chain is built from TRBV5-1 and TRBJ2-7, with a tentative D call TRBD2 (5 bases). Germline V gene sequence: CDR1 SGHRS, CDR2 YFSETQ. V gave up 0 bases and J gave up 7 bases, with 11 bases separating them. The length of the CDR3 is 13 residues. CDR3 DNA sequence: TGCGCCAGCAGCTTGGCTGAGCGGTTTGAGCAGTACTTC. This encodes CASSLAERFEQYF. The variable domain in full, completed from reference TRBV5-1 and TRBJ2-7, reads KAGVTQTPRYLIKTRGQQVTLSCSPISGHRSVSWYQQTPGQGLQFLFEYFSETQRNKGNFPGRFSGRQFSNSRSEMNVSTLELGDSALYLCASSLAERFEQYFGPGTRLTVT.

This clone appeared a single time. The V call is TRBV6-1, the J call TRBJ2-7, with TRBD2 matching over 10 bases. V shed 2 bases and J 2 bases; nucleotides not matched to a gene: 6. There are 16 residues in the CDR3. The germline V gene has CDR1 MNHNS and CDR2 SASEGT. In DNA, the CDR3 is TGTGCCAGCAGTGAATCCACTAGCGGGATTCCCTACGAGCAGTACTTC. Translating it yields CASSESTSGIPYEQYF.